A single count supports the clone carrying this T cell receptor (beta chain). Its antigen is unidentified. The data are from a study of shared clonotypes between healthy human individuals. In the sorted-subset replicate PCRs, around 200 ng DNA, roughly 30,000 T cell genomes, was used. Sequencing used immunoSEQ multiplex PCR; TCRdb keeps in-frame clones, though not all of them. This table holds a few million clones, more than 80% found once. Study observations and caveats: Generally, naive subsets came out with larger estimated richness than memory subsets.

The V end lost 3 bases, the J end lost 0 bases, and 9 bases lay between the germline ends. CDR1 and CDR2 from the germline V gene are SGHDN and FVKESK. The CDR3 runs to 15 residues. Specimen: naive CD4+ T cells from PBMCs. Stated subset: CD45RA+ positively selected. This receptor was identified in a man between 18 and 29 years old in good health. Some clones in this sample may be carry-over from other donors' samples. The chain combines TRBV14 with TRBJ1-3; D gene uncertain. DNA for the CDR3: TGTGCCAGCAGCCATAGGAGCCTCTCTGGAAACACCATATATTTT. As protein: CASSHRSLSGNTIYF.